This T cell receptor beta chain was sequenced during a study of blood T cell repertoires in COVID-19. About the research overall: The samples span acute and convalescent COVID-19 from the United States, Italy and Spain. PBMCs, B-cell-depleted T cells, or T cells were the source of the cDNA or gDNA that made up the material.

Germline V gene sequence: CDR1 SGHRS, CDR2 YFSETQ. CDR3 length equals 16 residues. V was clipped by 0 bases and J by 1 base; unmatched bases: 2. Per the original methods: Counts of nucleated cells, estimated from reference gene primer amplification, were obtained. The method was immunoSEQ multiplex PCR; TCRdb's version includes in-frame clones alone and lacks a portion of them. V and J calls and clone size are given by that table; D and trimming were obtained from the DNA. Among 200,000 to 300,000 clones listed, around nine tenths were seen once. V usage is TRBV5-1 and J usage is TRBJ2-3; 10 nucleotides match TRBD2. This clonotype was sampled from a man between 25 and 39 years old with active or convalescent COVID-19. Sequencing input: peripheral blood. CDR3 coding DNA: TGCGCCAGCAGCTTGGCCGGGACTAGCGGCACAGATACGCAGTATTTT. It yields the protein CASSLAGTSGTDTQYF.